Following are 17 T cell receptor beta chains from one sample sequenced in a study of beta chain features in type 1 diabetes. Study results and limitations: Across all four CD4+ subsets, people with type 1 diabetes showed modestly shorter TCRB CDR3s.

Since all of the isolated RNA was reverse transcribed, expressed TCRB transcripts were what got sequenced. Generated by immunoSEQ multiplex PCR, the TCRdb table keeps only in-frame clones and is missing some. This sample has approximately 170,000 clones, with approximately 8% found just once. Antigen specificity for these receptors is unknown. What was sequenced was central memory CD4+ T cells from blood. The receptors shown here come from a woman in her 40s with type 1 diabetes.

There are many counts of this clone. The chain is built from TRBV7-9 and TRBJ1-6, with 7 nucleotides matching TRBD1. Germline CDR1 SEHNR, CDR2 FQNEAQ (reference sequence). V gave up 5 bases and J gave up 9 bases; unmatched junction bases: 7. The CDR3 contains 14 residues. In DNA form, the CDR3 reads TGTGCCAGCAGCCAACAGGGGATTCGTTCACCCCTCCACTTT. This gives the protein CASSQQGIRSPLHF. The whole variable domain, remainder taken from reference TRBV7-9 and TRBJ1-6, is DTGVSQNPRHKITKRGQNVTFRCDPISEHNRLYWYRQTLGQGPEFLTYFQNEAQLEKSRLLSDRFSAERPKGSFSTLEIQRTEQGDSAMYLCASSQQGIRSPLHFGNGTRLTVT.

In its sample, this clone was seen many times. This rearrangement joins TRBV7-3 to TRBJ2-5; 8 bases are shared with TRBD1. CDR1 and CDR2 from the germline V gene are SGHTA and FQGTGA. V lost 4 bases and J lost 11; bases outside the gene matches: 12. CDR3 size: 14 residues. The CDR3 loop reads CASSSSTGASLQYF. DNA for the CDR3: TGTGCCAGCAGCTCCTCGACAGGGGCGTCCTTACAGTACTTC.

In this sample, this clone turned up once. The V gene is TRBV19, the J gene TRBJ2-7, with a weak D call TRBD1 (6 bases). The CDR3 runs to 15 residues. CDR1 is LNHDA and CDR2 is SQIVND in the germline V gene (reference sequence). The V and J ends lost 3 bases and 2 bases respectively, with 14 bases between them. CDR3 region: CASSISAGEAYEQYF. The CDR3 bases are TGTGCCAGTAGTATTTCGGCAGGGGAAGCCTACGAGCAGTACTTC.

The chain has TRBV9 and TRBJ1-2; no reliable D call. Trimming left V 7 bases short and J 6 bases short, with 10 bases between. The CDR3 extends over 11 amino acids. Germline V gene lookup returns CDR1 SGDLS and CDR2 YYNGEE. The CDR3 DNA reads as TGTGCCAGCGGAGAGGAGAATGGCTACACCTTC. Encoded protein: CASGEENGYTF.

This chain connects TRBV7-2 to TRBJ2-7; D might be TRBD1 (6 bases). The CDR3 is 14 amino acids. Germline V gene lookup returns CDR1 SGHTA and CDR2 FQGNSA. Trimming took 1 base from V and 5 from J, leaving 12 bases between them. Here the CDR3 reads CASSLGGRGNEQYF. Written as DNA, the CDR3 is TGTGCCAGCAGCTTAGGCGGCAGGGGCAACGAGCAGTACTTC.

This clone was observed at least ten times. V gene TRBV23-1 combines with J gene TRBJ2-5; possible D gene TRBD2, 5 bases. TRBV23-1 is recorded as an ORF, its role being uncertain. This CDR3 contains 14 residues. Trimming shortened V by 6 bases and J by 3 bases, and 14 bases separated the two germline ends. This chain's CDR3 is CASSGCEGEETQYF. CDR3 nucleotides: TGCGCCAGCAGCGGGTGTGAGGGAGAAGAGACCCAGTACTTC.

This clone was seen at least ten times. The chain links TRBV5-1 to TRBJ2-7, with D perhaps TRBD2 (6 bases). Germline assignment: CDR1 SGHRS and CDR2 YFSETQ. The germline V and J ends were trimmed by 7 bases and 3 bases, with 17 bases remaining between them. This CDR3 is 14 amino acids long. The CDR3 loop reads CASGTGGAYYEQYF. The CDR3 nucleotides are TGCGCCAGCGGGACCGGGGGAGCATACTACGAGCAGTACTTC.

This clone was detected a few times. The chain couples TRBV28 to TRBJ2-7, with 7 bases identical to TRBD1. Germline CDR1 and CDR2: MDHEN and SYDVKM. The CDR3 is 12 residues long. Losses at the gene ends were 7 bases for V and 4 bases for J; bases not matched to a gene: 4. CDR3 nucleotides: TGTGCCAGCACGGGACAGCTGTACGAGCAGTACTTC. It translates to CASTGQLYEQYF.

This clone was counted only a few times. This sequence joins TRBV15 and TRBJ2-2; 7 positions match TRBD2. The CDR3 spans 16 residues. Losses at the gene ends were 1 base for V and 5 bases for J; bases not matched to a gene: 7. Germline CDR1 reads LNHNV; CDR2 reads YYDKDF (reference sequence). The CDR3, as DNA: TGTGCCACCAGCAGAGTTCGGACTAGTTATACCGGGGAGCTGTTTTTT. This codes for CATSRVRTSYTGELFF.

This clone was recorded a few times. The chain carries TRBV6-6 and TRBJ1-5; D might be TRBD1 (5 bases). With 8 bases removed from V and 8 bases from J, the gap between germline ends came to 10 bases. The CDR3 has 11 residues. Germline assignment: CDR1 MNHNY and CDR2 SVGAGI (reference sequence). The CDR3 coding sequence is TGTGCCAGCTCGGGGGGGGAGCCCCAGCATTTT. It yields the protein CASSGGEPQHF.

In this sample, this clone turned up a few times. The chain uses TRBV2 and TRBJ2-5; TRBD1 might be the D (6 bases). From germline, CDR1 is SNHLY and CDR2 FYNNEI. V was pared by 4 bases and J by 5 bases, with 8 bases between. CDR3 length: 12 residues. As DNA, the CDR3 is TGTGCCAGCAGTGGGGGGCTCGAGACCCAGTACTTC. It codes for CASSGGLETQYF.

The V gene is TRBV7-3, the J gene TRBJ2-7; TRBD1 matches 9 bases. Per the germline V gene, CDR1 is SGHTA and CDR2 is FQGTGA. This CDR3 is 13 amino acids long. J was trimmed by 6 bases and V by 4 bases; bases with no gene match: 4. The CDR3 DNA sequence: TGTGCCAGCAGCTCGGACAGGGGCCTCGAGCAGTACTTC. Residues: CASSSDRGLEQYF.

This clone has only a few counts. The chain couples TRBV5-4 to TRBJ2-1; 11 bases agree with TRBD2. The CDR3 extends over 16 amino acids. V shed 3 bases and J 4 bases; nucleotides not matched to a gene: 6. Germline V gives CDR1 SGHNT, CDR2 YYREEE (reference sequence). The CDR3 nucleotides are TGTGCCAGCAGCTCCATAGCGGGAGGGGGATACAATGAGCAGTTCTTC. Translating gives CASSSIAGGGYNEQFF.

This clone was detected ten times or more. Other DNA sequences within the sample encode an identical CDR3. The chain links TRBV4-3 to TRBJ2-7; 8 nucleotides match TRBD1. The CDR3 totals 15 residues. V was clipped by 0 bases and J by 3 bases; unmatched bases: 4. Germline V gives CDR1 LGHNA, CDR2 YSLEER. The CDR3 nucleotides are TGCGCCAGCAGCCAAGATGGGACAGGACGCTACGAGCAGTACTTC. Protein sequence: CASSQDGTGRYEQYF.

The chain's CDR3 is CASSPGTSGRADTQYF. The DNA for the CDR3 is TGCGCCAGCAGCCCCGGGACTAGCGGGAGAGCAGATACGCAGTATTTT. The chain recombines TRBV4-1 with TRBJ2-3, with TRBD2 identical over 14 bases. V gave up 4 bases and J gave up 4 bases; unmatched junction bases: 4. The CDR3 runs 16 residues. Germline CDR1 is MGHRA and CDR2 is YSYEKL.

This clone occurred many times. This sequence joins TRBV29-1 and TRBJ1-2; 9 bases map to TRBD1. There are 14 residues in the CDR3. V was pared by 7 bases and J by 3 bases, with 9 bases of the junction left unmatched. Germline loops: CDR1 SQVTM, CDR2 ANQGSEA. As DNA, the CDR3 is TGCAGCGGGTCTTCGGGACAGGGAGACTATGGCTACACCTTC. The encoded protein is CSGSSGQGDYGYTF.

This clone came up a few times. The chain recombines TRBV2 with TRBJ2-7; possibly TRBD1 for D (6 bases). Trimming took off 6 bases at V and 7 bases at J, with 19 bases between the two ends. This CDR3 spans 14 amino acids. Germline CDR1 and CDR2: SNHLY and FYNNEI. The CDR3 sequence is CASRGAGEGEEQYF. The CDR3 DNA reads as TGTGCCAGCAGGGGGGCTGGAGAGGGAGAAGAGCAGTACTTC.